This TCR beta chain was sequenced for a study of blood T cell repertoires in COVID-19. Study-level information: Both acute and convalescent COVID-19 samples were obtained from the United States, Italy and Spain. The cDNA or gDNA used as material had been derived from T cells, B-cell-depleted T cells, or PBMCs.

V lost 3 bases to trimming and J lost 1 base, with 20 bases between them. CDR1 SGHRS and CDR2 YFSETQ come from the germline V gene. The CDR3 totals 18 residues. In the source study's methods: Researchers report that nucleated cell counts were estimated from reference gene primer amplification. Data came from immunoSEQ multiplex PCR; TCRdb stores just in-frame clones and leaves some out. Clonal size and the V and J genes are those of that table, whereas D and trimming came from the DNA. The sample has 200,000 to 300,000 clones; about 89% are singletons. This receptor was taken from a man aged 40-55 years who had recovered from COVID-19. The sequencing input was peripheral blood. V is TRBV5-1 and J is TRBJ2-4; a possible D gene is TRBD2 (6 bases). CDR3 sequence reads: CASSSPRGGGTAKNIQYF. CDR3 coding DNA: TGCGCCAGCAGCTCGCCCCGAGGTGGGGGGACGGCCAAAAACATTCAGTACTTC.